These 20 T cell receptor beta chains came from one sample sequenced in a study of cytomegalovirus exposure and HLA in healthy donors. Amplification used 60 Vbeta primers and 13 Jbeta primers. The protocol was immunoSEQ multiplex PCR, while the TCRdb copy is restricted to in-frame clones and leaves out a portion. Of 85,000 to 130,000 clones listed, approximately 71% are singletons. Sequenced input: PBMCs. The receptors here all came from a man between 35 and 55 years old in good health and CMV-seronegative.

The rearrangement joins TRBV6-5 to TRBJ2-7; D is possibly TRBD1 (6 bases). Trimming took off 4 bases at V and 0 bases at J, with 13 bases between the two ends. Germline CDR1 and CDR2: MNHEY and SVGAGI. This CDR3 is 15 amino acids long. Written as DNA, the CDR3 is TGTGCCAGCAGTTCCAGGGGACACCTCTCCTACGAGCAGTACTTC. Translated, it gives CASSSRGHLSYEQYF.

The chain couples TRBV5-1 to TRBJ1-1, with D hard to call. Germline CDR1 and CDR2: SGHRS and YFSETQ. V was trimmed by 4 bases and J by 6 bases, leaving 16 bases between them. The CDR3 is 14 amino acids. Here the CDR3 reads CASSPQEGLAEAFF. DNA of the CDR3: TGCGCCAGCAGCCCGCAGGAGGGCTTGGCTGAAGCTTTCTTT. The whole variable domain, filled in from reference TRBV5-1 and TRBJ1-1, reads KAGVTQTPRYLIKTRGQQVTLSCSPISGHRSVSWYQQTPGQGLQFLFEYFSETQRNKGNFPGRFSGRQFSNSRSEMNVSTLELGDSALYLCASSPQEGLAEAFFGQGTRLTVV.

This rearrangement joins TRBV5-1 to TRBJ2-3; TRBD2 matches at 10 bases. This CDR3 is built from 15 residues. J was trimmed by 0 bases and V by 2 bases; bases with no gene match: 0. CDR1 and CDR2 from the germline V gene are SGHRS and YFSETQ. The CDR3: CASSLAGGSTDTQYF. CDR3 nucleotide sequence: TGCGCCAGCAGCTTAGCGGGGGGGAGCACAGATACGCAGTATTTT.

DNA for the CDR3: TGTGCCAGCAGCCGTCCCGCTAGCGGGGGGCCCAAAGAGCAGTTCTTC. This codes for CASSRPASGGPKEQFF. The rearrangement uses TRBV5-4 and TRBJ2-1; 11 bases line up with TRBD2. The CDR3 is 16 amino acids. The germline gives CDR1 SGHNT, CDR2 YYREEE (reference sequence). Losses at the gene ends were 4 bases for V and 10 bases for J; bases not matched to a gene: 13.

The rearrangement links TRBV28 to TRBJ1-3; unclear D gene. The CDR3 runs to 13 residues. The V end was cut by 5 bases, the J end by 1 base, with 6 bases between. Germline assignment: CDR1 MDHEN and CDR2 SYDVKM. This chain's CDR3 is CASSEPSGNTIYF. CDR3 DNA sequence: TGTGCCAGCAGTGAGCCGTCTGGAAACACCATATATTTT.

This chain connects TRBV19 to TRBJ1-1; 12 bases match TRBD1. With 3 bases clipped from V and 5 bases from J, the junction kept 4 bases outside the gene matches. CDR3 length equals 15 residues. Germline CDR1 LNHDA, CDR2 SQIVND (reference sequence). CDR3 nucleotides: TGTGCCAGTAGTATCGGGACAGGGGGCGTGACTGAAGCTTTCTTT. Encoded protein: CASSIGTGGVTEAFF. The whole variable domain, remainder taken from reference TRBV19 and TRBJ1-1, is DGGITQSPKYLFRKEGQNVTLSCEQNLNHDAMYWYRQDPGQGLRLIYYSQIVNDFQKGDIAEGYSVSREKKESFPLTVTSAQKNPTAFYLCASSIGTGGVTEAFFGQGTRLTVV.

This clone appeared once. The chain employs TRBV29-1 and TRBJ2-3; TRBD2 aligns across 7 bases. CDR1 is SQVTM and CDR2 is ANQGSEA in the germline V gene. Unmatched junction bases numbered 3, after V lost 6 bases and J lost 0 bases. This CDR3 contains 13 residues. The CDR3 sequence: CSVGGGSTDTQYF. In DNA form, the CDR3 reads TGCAGCGTAGGCGGGGGTAGCACAGATACGCAGTATTTT.

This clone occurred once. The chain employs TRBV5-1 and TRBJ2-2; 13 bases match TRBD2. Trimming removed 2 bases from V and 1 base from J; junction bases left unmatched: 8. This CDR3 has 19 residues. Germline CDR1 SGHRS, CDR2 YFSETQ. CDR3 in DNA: TGCGCCAGCAGCTTTGGACTAGCGGGGGTAAGGAGGAACACCGGGGAGCTGTTTTTT. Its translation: CASSFGLAGVRRNTGELFF.

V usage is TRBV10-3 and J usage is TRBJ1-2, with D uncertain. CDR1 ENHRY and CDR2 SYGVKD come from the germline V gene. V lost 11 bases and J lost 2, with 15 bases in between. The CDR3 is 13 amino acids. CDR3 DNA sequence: TGTGCCTCCACCTACGACAAGAACTATGGCTACACCTTC. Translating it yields CASTYDKNYGYTF.

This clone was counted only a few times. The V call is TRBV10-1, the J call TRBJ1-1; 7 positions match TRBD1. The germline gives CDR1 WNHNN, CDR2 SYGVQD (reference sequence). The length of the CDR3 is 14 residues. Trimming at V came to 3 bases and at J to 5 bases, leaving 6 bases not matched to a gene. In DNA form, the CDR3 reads TGCGCCAGCAGTGATCAACAGGGGAGAACTGAAGCTTTCTTT. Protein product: CASSDQQGRTEAFF.

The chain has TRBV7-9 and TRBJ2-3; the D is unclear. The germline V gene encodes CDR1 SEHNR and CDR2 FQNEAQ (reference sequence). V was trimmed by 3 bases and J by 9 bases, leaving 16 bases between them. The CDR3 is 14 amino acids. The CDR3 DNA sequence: TGTGCCAGCAGCTTGATCCGCCTGAGCCCAACGCAGTATTTT. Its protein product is CASSLIRLSPTQYF. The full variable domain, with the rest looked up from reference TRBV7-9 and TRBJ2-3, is DTGVSQNPRHKITKRGQNVTFRCDPISEHNRLYWYRQTLGQGPEFLTYFQNEAQLEKSRLLSDRFSAERPKGSFSTLEIQRTEQGDSAMYLCASSLIRLSPTQYFGPGTRLTVL.

Here the CDR3 DNA reads TGTGCCAGCAGCCAAGAAGTTGGACTACCAAGCGAGCAGTACTTC. Its translation: CASSQEVGLPSEQYF. The rearrangement uses TRBV4-2 and TRBJ2-7; perhaps TRBD2 as D (6 bases). CDR3 length: 15 residues. Trimming took off 0 bases at V and 6 bases at J, with 15 bases between the two ends. The germline CDR1 and CDR2 sequences are LGHNA and YNFKEQ.

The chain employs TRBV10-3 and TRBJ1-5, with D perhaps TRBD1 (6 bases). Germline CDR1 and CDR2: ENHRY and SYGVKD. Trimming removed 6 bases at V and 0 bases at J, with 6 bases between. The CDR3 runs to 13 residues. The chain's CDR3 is CAIRDSSNQPQHF. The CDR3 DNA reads TGTGCCATCAGGGACAGTAGCAATCAGCCCCAGCATTTT.

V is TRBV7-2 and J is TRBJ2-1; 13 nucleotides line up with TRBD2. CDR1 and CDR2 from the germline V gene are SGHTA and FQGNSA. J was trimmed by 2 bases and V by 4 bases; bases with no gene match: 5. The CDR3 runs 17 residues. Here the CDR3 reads CASSSQTSGGAYNEQFF. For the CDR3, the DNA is TGTGCCAGCAGCTCCCAAACTAGCGGGGGGGCCTACAATGAGCAGTTCTTC.

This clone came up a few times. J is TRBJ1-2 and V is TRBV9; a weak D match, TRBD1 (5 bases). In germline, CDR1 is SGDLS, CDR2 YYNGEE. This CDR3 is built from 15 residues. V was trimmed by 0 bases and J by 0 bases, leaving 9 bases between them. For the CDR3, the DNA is TGTGCCAGCAGCGTAGGGGAAGGGGCTAACTATGGCTACACCTTC. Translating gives CASSVGEGANYGYTF. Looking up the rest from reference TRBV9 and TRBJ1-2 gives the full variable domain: DSGVTQTPKHLITATGQRVTLRCSPRSGDLSVYWYQQSLDQGLQFLIQYYNGEERAKGNILERFSAQQFPDLHSELNLSSLELGDSALYFCASSVGEGANYGYTFGSGTRLTVV.

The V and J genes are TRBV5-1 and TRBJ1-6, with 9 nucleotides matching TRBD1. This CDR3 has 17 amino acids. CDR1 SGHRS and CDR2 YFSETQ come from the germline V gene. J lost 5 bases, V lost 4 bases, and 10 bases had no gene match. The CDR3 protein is CASSQLGQGANNSPLHF. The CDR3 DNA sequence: TGCGCCAGCAGCCAACTGGGACAGGGCGCCAATAATTCACCCCTCCACTTT.

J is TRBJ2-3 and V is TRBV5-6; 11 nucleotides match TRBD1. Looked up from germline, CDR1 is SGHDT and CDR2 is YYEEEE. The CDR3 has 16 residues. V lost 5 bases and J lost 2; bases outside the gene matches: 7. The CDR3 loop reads CASSRTGGTDTDTQYF. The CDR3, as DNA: TGTGCCAGCAGTCGGACAGGGGGCACAGACACAGATACGCAGTATTTT. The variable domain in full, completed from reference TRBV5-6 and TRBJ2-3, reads DAGVTQSPTHLIKTRGQQVTLRCSPKSGHDTVSWYQQALGQGPQFIFQYYEEEERQRGNFPDRFSGHQFPNYSSELNVNALLLGDSALYLCASSRTGGTDTDTQYFGPGTRLTVL.

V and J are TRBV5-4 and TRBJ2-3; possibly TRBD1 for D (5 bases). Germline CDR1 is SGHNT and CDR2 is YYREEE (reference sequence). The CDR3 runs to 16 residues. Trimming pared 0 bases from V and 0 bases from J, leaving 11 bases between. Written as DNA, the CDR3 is TGTGCCAGCAGCTTGGGGGGCCGTGCTAGCACAGATACGCAGTATTTT. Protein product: CASSLGGRASTDTQYF.

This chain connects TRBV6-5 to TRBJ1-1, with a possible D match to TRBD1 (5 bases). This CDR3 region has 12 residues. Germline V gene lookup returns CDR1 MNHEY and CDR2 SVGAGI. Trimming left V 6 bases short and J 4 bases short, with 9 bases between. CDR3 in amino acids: CASRSGFTEAFF. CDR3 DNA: TGTGCCAGCAGATCAGGGTTCACTGAAGCTTTCTTT.

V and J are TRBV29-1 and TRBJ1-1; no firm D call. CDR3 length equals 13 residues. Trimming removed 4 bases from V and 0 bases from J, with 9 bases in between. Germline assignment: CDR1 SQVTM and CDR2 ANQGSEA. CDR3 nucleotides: TGCAGCGTTGTGACCGGGATGAACACTGAAGCTTTCTTT. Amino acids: CSVVTGMNTEAFF.